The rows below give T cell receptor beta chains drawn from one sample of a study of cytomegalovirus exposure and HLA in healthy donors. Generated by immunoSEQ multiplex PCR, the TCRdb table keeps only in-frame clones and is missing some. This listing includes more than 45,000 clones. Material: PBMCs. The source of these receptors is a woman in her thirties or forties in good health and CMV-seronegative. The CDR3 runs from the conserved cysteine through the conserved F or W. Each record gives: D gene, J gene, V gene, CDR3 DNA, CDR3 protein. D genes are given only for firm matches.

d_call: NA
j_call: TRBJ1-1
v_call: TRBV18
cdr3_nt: TGTGCCTTACAGGGTCATGAAGACACTGAAGCTTTCTTT
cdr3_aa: CALQGHEDTEAFF

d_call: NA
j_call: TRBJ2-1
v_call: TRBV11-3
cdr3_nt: TGTGCCAGCAGCTTATCGGTCTCCGACAATGAGCAGTTCTTC
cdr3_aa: CASSLSVSDNEQFF

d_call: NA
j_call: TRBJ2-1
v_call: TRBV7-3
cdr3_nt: TGTGCCAGCAGCCCCGGCGGCCCTGAGCAGTTCTTC
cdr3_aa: CASSPGGPEQFF

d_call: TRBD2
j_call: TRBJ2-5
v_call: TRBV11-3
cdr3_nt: TGTGCCAGCAGCCAAGGGGTCGCGGGAGGGGAGACCCAGTACTTC
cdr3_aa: CASSQGVAGGETQYF

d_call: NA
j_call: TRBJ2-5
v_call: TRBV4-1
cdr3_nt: TGCGCCAGCAGCCAAGCTGGGGCGGGAAACCAAGAGACCCAGTACTTC
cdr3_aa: CASSQAGAGNQETQYF

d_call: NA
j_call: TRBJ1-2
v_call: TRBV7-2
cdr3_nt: TGTGCCAGCAGCCTTAACTATGGCTACACCTTC
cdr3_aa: CASSLNYGYTF

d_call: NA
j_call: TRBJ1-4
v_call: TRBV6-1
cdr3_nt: TGTGCCAGCAGTGACCTTGGAGGGGTGACTAATGAAAAACTGTTTTTT
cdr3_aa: CASSDLGGVTNEKLFF

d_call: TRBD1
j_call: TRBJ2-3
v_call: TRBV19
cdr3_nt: TGTGCCAGTACTTCGCTGGACAGGGGGCACACAGATACGCAGTATTTT
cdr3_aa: CASTSLDRGHTDTQYF

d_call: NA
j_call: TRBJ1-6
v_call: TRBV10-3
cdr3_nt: TGTGCCATCAGGTCGGTAGAGGATCCCTATAATTCACCCCTCCACTTT
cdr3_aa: CAIRSVEDPYNSPLHF

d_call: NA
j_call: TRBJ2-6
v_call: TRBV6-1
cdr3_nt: TGTGCCAGTCGACATACTGGGGCCAACGTCCTGACTTTC
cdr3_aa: CASRHTGANVLTF

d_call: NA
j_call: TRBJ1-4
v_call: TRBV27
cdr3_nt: TGTGCCAGCAGCCGCCAGGGGACAACTAATGAAAAACTGTTTTTT
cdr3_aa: CASSRQGTTNEKLFF

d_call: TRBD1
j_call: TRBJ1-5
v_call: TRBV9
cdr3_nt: TGTGCCAGCAGCGGCGCAGGACAGGGGGATTTGCCCCAGCATTTT
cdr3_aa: CASSGAGQGDLPQHF

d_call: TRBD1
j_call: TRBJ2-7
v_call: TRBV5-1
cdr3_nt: TGCGCCACCTCCGGGGGGACAGGGGTTGATGAGCAGTACTTC
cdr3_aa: CATSGGTGVDEQYF

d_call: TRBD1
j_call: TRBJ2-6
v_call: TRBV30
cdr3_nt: TGTGCCTGGAGCCGGGACAGGGGGCCTGGGGCCAACGTCCTGACTTTC
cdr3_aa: CAWSRDRGPGANVLTF

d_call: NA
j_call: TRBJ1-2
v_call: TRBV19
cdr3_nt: TGTGCCAGTACCCTGGGGGGTAGCTGGGAGGTCTATGGCTACACCTTC
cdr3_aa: CASTLGGSWEVYGYTF

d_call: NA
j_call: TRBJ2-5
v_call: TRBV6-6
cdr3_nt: TGTGCCAGCAGTTTTAGTTCAGAGACCCAGTACTTC
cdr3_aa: CASSFSSETQYF

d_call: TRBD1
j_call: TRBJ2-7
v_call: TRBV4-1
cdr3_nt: TGCGCCAGCAGCCCGGGACAGGGGGCGCGATACGAGCAGTACTTC
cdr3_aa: CASSPGQGARYEQYF

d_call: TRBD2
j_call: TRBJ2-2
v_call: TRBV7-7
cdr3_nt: TGTGCTAGCAGTTCTAGCGGGAGTCGCGCCGGGGAGCTGTTTTTT
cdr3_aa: CASSSSGSRAGELFF

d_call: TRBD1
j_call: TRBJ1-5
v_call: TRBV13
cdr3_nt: TGTGCCAGCAGCGTGAACAGGGGGCTGAATCAGCCCCAGCATTTT
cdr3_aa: CASSVNRGLNQPQHF

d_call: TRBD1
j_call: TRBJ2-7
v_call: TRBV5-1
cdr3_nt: TGCGCCAGCAGCGCGGGACAGGGTTACGAGCAGTACTTC
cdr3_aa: CASSAGQGYEQYF

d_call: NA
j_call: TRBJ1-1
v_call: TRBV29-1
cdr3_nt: TGCAGCGTTGACAAAAACGGGAACACTGAAGCTTTCTTT
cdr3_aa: CSVDKNGNTEAFF

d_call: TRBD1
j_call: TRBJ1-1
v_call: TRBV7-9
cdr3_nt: TGTGCCAGCAGCCACGGACAGGGTGTCACTGAAGCTTTCTTT
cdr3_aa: CASSHGQGVTEAFF

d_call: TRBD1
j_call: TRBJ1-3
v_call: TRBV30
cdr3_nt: TGTGCCTGGAGTGTAACGGGACGAGGGGGCGGTGGAAACACCATATATTTT
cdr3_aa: CAWSVTGRGGGGNTIYF

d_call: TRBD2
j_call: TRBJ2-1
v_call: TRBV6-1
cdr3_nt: TGTGCCAGCAGTGGGGGGACTAGCGGCGACAATGAGCAGTTCTTC
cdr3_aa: CASSGGTSGDNEQFF

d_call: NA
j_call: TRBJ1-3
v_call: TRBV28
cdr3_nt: TGTGCCAGCAGTTTAGACAGCAACTCTGGAAACACCATATATTTT
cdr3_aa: CASSLDSNSGNTIYF

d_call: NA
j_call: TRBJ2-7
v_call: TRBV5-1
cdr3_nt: TGCGCCAGCAGCTTGATGAGCCCCATATCCTACGAGCAGTACTTC
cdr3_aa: CASSLMSPISYEQYF

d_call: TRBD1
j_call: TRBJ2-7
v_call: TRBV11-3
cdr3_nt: TGTGCCAGCAGCTCCCGGGACAGGGGGCCCTACGAGCAGTACTTC
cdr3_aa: CASSSRDRGPYEQYF

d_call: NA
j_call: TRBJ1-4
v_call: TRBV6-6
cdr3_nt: TGTGCCAGCGATGAGGGGGCAACTAATGAAAAACTGTTTTTT
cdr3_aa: CASDEGATNEKLFF

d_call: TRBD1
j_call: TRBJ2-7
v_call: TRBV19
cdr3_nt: TGTGCCAGTAGTAACCCCCGGGACAGTTCATACGAGCAGTACTTC
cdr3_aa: CASSNPRDSSYEQYF

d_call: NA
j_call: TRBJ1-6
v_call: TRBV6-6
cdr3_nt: TGTGCCAGCACCCCGACAGAGAGCTCCTATAATTCACCCCTCCACTTT
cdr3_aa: CASTPTESSYNSPLHF

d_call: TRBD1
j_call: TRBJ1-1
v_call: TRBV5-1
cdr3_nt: TGCGCCAGCAGCTTCCAGGGGGACACTGAAGCTTTCTTT
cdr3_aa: CASSFQGDTEAFF

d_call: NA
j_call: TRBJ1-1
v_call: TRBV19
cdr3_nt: TGTGCCAGTAAAACAATGGGCGGGGAAGCTTTCTTT
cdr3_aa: CASKTMGGEAFF

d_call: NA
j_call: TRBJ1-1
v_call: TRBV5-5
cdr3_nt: TGTGCCAGCAGCTTGGTTGTCACAGGATCGACTGAAGCTTTCTTT
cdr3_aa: CASSLVVTGSTEAFF

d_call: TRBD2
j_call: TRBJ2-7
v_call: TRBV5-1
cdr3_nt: TGCGCCAGCAGCTTGTGGTCCGGGACTAGCGGGGCCTACGAGCAGTACTTC
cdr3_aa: CASSLWSGTSGAYEQYF

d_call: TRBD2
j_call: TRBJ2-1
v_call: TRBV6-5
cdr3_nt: TGTGCCAGCAGTCCTCGGGTAGCGGGGGGCGATGAGCAGTTCTTC
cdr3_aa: CASSPRVAGGDEQFF

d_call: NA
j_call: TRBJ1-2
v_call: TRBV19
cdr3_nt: TGTGCCACCACTCGAGCTGGCGGAACTAACTATGGCTACACCTTC
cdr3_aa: CATTRAGGTNYGYTF